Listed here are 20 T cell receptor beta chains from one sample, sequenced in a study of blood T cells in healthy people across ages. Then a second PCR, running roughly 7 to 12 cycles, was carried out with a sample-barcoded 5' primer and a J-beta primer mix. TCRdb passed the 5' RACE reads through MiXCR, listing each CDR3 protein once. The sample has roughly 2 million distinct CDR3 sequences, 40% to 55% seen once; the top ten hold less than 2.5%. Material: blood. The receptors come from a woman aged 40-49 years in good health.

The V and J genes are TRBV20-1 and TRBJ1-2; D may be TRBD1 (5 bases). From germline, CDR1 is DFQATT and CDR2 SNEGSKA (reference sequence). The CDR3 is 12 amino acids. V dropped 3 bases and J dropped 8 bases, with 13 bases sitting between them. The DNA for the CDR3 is TGCAGTGCTAGCCCCGCAGGGCAAGGCTACACCTTC. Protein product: CSASPAGQGYTF.

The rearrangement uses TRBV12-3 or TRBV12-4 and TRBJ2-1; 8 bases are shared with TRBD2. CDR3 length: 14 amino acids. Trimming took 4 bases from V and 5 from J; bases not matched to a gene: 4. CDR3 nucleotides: TGTGCCAGCAGTTGGCGAGCGGGGGACAATGAGCAGTTCTTC. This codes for CASSWRAGDNEQFF.

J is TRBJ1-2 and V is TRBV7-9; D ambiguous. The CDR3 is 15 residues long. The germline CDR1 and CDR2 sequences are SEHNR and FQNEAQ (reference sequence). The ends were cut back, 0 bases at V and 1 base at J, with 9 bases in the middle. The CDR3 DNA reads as TGTGCCAGCAGCTTAGCGGGTCGAATTAACTATGGCTACACCTTC. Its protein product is CASSLAGRINYGYTF.

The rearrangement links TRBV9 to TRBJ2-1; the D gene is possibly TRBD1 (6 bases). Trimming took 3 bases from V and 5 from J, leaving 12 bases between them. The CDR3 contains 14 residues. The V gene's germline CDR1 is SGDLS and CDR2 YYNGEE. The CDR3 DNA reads TGTGCCAGCAGCGCCCGACAGGTGGACAATGAGCAGTTCTTC. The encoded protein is CASSARQVDNEQFF.

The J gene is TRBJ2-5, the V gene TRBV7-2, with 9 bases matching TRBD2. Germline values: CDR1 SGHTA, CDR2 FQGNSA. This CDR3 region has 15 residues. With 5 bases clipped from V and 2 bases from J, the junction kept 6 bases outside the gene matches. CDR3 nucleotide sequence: TGTGCCAGCAGCCTCAGACTAGCGGAACAAGAGACCCAGTACTTC. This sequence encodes CASSLRLAEQETQYF.

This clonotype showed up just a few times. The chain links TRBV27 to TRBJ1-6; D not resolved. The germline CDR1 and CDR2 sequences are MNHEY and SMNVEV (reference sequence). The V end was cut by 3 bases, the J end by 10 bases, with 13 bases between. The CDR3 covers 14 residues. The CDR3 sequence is CASSLVRAESPLHF. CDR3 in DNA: TGTGCCAGCAGTTTGGTGAGGGCGGAATCACCCCTCCACTTT.

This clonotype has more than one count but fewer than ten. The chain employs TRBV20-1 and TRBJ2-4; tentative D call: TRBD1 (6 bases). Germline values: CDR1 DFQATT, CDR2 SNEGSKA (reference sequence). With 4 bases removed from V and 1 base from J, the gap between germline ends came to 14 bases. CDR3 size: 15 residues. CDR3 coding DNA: TGCAGTGCTACCGACAGGTTGGAGGCCAAAAACATTCAGTACTTC. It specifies CSATDRLEAKNIQYF.

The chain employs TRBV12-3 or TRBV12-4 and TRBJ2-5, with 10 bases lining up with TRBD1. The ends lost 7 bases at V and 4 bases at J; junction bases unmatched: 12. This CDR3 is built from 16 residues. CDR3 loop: CASTLSSRTGGETQYF. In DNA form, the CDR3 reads TGTGCCAGCACACTCTCATCCCGGACAGGGGGAGAGACCCAGTACTTC.

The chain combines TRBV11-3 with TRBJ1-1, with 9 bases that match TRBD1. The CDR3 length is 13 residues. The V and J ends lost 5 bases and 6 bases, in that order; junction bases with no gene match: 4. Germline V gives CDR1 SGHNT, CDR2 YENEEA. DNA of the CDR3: TGTGCCAGCAGCACGACAGGGGGTGCTGAAGCTTTCTTT. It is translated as CASSTTGGAEAFF.

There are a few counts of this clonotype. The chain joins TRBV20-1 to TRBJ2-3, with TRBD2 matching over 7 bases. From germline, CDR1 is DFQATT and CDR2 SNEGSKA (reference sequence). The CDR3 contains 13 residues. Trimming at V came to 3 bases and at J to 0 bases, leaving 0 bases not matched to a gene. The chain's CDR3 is CSASGGSTDTQYF. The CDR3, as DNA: TGCAGTGCTAGCGGGGGGAGCACAGATACGCAGTATTTT.

The DNA for the CDR3 is TGTGCCAGCAGCTCTTCACGCGAGGCCCTTACAGATACGCAGTATTTT. As protein: CASSSSREALTDTQYF. The rearrangement joins TRBV7-9 to TRBJ2-3; D gene uncertain. Trimming removed 4 bases from V and 3 bases from J, with 17 bases in between. The CDR3 sequence is 16 residues long. Germline assignment: CDR1 SEHNR and CDR2 FQNEAQ (reference sequence).

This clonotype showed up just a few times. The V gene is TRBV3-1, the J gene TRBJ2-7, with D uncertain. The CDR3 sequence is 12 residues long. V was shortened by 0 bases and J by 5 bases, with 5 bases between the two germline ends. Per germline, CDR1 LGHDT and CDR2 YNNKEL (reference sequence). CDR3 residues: CASSQENHEQYF. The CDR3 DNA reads TGTGCCAGCAGCCAAGAAAACCACGAGCAGTACTTC.

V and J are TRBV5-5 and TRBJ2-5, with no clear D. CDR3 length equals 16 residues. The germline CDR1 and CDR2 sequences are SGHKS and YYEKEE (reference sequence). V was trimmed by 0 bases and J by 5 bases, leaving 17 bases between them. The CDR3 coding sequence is TGTGCCAGCAGCTTGGCTTCATGGACCTCGGTCGAGACCCAGTACTTC. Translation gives CASSLASWTSVETQYF.

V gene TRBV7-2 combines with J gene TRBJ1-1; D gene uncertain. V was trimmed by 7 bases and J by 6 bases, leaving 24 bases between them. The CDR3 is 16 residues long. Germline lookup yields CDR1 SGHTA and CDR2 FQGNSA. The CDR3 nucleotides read TGTGCCAGCAACCCCTCGAGAGGTTTCGGTTGGTCTGAAGCTTTCTTT. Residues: CASNPSRGFGWSEAFF.

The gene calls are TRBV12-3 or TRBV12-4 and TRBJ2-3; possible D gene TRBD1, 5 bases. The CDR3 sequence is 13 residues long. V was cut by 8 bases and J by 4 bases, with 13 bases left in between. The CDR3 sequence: CASGNRSADTQYF. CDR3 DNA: TGTGCCAGCGGCAACAGGAGCGCAGATACGCAGTATTTT.

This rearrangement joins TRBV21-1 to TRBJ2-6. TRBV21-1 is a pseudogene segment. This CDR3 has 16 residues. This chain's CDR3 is CASRGYTTSGANVLTF. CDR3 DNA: TGTGCCAGCAGGGGGTATACAACCTCTGGGGCCAACGTCCTGACTTTC.

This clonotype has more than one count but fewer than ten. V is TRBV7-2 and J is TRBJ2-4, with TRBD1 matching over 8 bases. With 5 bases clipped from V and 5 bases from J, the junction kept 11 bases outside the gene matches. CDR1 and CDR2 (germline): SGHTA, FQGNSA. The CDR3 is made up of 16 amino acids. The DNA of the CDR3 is TGTGCCAGCAGCCTTACGGGGACAGGCTCGCAAAACATTCAGTACTTC. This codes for CASSLTGTGSQNIQYF. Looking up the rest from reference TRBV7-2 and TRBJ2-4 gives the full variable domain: GAGVSQSPSNKVTEKGKDVELRCDPISGHTALYWYRQSLGQGLEFLIYFQGNSAPDKSGLPSDRFSAERTGGSVSTLTIQRTQQEDSAVYLCASSLTGTGSQNIQYFGAGTRLSVL.

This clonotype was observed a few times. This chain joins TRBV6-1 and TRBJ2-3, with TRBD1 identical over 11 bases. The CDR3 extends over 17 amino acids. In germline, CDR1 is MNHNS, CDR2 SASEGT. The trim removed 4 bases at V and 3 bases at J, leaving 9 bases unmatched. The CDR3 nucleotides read TGTGCCAGCAGTGGATATCGGACAGGGGGCAAGACAGATACGCAGTATTTT. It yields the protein CASSGYRTGGKTDTQYF.

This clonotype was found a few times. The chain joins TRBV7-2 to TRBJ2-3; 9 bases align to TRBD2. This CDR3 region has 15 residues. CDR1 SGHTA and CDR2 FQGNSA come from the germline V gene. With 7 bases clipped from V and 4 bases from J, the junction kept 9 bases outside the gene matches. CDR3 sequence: CASTRRRGGADTQYF. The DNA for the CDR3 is TGTGCCAGCACCCGACGGCGGGGGGGAGCAGATACGCAGTATTTT.

In DNA, the CDR3 is TGTGCCAGCAGTTTTTCAGGGGCACCTAACTATGGCTACACCTTC. Encoded protein: CASSFSGAPNYGYTF. This sequence joins TRBV12-3 or TRBV12-4 and TRBJ1-2; D perhaps matches TRBD1 (6 bases). This CDR3 contains 15 residues. With 3 bases removed from V and 0 bases from J, the gap between germline ends came to 11 bases.